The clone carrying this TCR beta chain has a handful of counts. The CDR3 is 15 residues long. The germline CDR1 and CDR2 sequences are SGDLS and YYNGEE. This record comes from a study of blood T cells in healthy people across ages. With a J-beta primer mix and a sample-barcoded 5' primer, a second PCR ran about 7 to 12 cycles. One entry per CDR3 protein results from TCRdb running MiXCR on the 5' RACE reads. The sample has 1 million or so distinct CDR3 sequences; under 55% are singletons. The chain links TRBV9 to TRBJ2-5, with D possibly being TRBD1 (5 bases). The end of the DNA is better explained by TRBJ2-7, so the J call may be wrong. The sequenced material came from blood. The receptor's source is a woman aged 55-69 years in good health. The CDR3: CASSVTVASGYEQYF. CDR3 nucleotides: TGTGCCAGCAGCGTAACCGTCGCCTCAGGGTACGAGCAGTACTTC.